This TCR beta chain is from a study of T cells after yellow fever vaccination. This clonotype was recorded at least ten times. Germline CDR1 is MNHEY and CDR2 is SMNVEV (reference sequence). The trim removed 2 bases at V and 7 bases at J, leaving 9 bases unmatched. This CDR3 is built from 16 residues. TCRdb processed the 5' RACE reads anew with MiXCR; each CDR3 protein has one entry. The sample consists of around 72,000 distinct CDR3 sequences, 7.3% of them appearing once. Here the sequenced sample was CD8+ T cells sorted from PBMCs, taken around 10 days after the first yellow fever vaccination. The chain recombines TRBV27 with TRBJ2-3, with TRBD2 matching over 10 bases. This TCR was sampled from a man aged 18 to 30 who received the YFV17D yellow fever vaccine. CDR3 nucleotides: TGTGCCAGCAGTTTAAATCCAGCGGGGGGGCCAAATACGCAGTATTTT. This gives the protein CASSLNPAGGPNTQYF.